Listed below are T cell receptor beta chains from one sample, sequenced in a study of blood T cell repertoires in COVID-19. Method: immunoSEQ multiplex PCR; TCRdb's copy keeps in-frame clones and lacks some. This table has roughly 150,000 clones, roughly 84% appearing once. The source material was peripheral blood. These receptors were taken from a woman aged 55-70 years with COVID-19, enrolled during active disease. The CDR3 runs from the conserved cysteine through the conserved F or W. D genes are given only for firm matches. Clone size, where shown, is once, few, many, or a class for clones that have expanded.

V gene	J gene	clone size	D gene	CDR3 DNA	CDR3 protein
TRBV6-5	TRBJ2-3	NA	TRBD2	TGTGCCAGCAGTTACGCACTAGCGGTGAGCACAGATACGCAGTATTTT	CASSYALAVSTDTQYF
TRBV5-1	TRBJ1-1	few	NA	TGCGCCAGCAGCCCGCCAAGCATGAACACTGAAGCTTTCTTT	CASSPPSMNTEAFF
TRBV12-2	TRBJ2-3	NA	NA	TGTGCAAGTCGCTTGTTCCTAGCGAGCACAGATACGCAGTATTTT	CASRLFLASTDTQYF
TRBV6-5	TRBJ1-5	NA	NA	TGTGCCAGCAGCGAGGGAACGGGGGGCGGACAGCCCCAGCATTTT	CASSEGTGGGQPQHF
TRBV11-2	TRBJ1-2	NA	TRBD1	TGTGCCAGCAGCTTAGTCAGAACAGGGGGGTATGGCTACACCTTC	CASSLVRTGGYGYTF
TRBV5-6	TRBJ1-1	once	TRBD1	TGTGCCAGCAGCTGGGGACAGGGGATGAACACTGAAGCTTTCTTT	CASSWGQGMNTEAFF
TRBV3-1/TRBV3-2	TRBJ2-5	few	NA	TGTGCCAGCAGCCAAGACAGGTACCAAGAGACCCAGTACTTC	CASSQDRYQETQYF
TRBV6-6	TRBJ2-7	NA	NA	TGTGCCAGCACCATGGGATCCAGGGTATACGAGCAGTACTTC	CASTMGSRVYEQYF
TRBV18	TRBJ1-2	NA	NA	TGTGCCAGCTCACCCCGAGGGGGGGGCGGATCTTTATATGGCTACACCTTC	CASSPRGGGGSLYGYTF
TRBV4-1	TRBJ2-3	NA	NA	TGCGCCAGCAGCCAAGATAGCACCCTCAGCACAGATACGCAGTATTTT	CASSQDSTLSTDTQYF
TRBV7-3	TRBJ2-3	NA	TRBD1	TGTGCCAGCAGCTTCCCGGGACAGGGGTCAGATACGCAGTATTTT	CASSFPGQGSDTQYF
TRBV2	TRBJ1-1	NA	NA	TGTGCCAGCAGTGAAACGTGGACTATGAACACTGAAGCTTTCTTT	CASSETWTMNTEAFF
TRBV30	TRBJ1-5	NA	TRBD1	TGTGCCTGGACACAGGGGATCAATCAGCCCCAGCATTTT	CAWTQGINQPQHF
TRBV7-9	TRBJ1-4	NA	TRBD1	TGTGCCAGCAGCTCGACAGGGGGCAGGGAAAAACTGTTTTTT	CASSSTGGREKLFF
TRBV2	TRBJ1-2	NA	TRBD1	TGTGCCAGCAGGACTACAGACAGGGCCTATGGCTACACCTTC	CASRTTDRAYGYTF
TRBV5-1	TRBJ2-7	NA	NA	TGCGCCAGCAGCTTGGGTGCCGGACAGCCCTACGAGCAGTACTTC	CASSLGAGQPYEQYF
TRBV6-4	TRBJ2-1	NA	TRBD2	TGTGCCAGCAGTGAGACTAGCGGATTCTACAATGAGCAGTTCTTC	CASSETSGFYNEQFF
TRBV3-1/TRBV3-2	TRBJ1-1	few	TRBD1	TGTGCCAGCAGCCGACAGGGGATGAACACTGAAGCTTTCTTT	CASSRQGMNTEAFF
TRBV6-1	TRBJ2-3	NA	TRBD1	TGTGCCAGCAGTGAGCACAGGGGTGGGACGCAGTATTTT	CASSEHRGGTQYF
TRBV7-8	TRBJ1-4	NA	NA	TGTGCCAGCAGCGAGGGGGTCCCAGCTCCGGAGGAAAAACTGTTTTTT	CASSEGVPAPEEKLFF
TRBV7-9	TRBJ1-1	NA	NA	TGTGCCAGCAGGGACCCAAGGGGGAACACTGAAGCTTTCTTT	CASRDPRGNTEAFF
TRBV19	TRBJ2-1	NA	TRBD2	TGCTCTAGCGGGAGGTTCAATGAGCAGTTCTTC	CSSGRFNEQFF
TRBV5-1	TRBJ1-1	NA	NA	TGCGCCAGCAGCTCAACACTGAACACTGAAGCTTTCTTT	CASSSTLNTEAFF
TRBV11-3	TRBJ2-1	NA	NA	TGTGCCAGCAGCTATGCCAGGGCGAGCTCCTACAATGAGCAGTTCTTC	CASSYARASSYNEQFF
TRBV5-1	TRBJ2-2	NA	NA	TGCGCCAGCAGCTTGGTTGGGGGCAGCGGGAACACCGGGGAGCTGTTTTTT	CASSLVGGSGNTGELFF
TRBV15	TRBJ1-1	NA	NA	TGTGCCACCAGCAGACAGGGGTCGGGGACTGAAGCTTTCTTT	CATSRQGSGTEAFF
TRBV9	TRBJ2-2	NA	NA	TGTGCCAGCAGCGTAGGTACGGTCAGGACCGGGGAGCTGTTTTTT	CASSVGTVRTGELFF
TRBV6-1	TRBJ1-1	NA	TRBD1	TGTGCCAGCAGTGAAACCCAGGGGGTAGGGAACACTGAAGCTTTCTTT	CASSETQGVGNTEAFF
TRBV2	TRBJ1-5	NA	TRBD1	TGTGCCAGCAGTGAAGGGTCGGGACAGGGAAATCAGCCCCAGCATTTT	CASSEGSGQGNQPQHF